This T cell receptor beta chain was obtained from a study of T cells after yellow fever vaccination. This clonotype has at least ten counts. TCRdb itself ran the 5' RACE reads through MiXCR, one entry per CDR3 protein. The repertoire holds around 340,000 distinct CDR3 sequences, with under 15% as singletons. The length of the CDR3 is 14 residues. V dropped 3 bases and J dropped 5 bases, with 11 bases sitting between them. Germline V gives CDR1 MDHEN, CDR2 SYDVKM. The sequence came from a man aged 18 to 29 who received the YFV17D yellow fever vaccine. Sequencing was performed on CD4+ T cells sorted from PBMCs, taken 15 days after the yellow fever booster vaccination. The chain joins TRBV28 to TRBJ1-5; D is perhaps TRBD1 (6 bases). The CDR3 sequence: CASSLSQGYQPQHF. CDR3 nucleotides: TGTGCCAGCAGTTTGAGCCAGGGGTATCAGCCCCAGCATTTT.